The TCR beta chain under discussion was sequenced for a study of OX40 agonist ivuxolimab in advanced cancers. Overall study context: With ivuxolimab, an agonistic anti-OX40 (CD134) antibody, patients were treated. Study-level findings and limits: The study found that CD8+ T cells averaged more expanded clones than CD4+. Clonal expansion among partial responders at 0.1-3.0 mg/kg ranked near the lowest.

No patient had autoimmune disease or received systemic immunosuppression. V shed 4 bases, J shed 0 bases, and the junction held 6 bases outside the gene matches. CDR3 length: 15 amino acids. In germline, CDR1 is SGHTS, CDR2 YDEGEE. Libraries were prepared by immunoSEQ multiplex PCR; TCRdb keeps only in-frame clonotypes and omits some of them. Altogether tens of thousands of clones are present, 85% to 95% being singletons, with the ten largest covering about an eighth. Concerning this clone itself: Antigen unknown.

The J gene is TRBJ2-7, the V gene TRBV5-8; the match to TRBD2 covers 8 bases. The receptor's source is an adult with an advanced solid tumor such as melanoma, head and neck, liver or kidney cancer. The sequencing here drew on CD4+ or CD8+ T cells sorted from blood, taken in a trial of the OX40 agonist ivuxolimab. The CDR3 here is CASSILADSSYEQYF. The CDR3 bases are TGTGCCAGCAGCATACTAGCGGATAGCTCCTACGAGCAGTACTTC.